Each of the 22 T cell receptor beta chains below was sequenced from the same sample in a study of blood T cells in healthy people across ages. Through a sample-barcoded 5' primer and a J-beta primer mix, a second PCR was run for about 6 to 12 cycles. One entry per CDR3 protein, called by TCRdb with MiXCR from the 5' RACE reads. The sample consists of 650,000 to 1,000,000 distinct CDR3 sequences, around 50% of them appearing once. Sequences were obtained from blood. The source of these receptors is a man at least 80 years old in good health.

The CDR3 spells CSAGPTSGVPDTQYF. The CDR3 nucleotides are TGCAGTGCTGGGCCAACTAGCGGGGTGCCAGATACGCAGTATTTT. V is TRBV20-1 and J is TRBJ2-3, with 10 nucleotides matching TRBD2. J was trimmed by 4 bases and V by 5 bases; bases with no gene match: 9. Germline V gene data show CDR1 as DFQATT and CDR2 as SNEGSKA (reference sequence). The CDR3 sequence is 15 residues long.

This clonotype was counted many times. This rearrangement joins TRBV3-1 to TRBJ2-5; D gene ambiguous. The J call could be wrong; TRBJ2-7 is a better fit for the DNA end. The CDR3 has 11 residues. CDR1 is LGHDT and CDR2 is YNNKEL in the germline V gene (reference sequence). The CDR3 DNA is TGTGCCAGCAGCCGGCAGTCCGAGCAGTACTTC. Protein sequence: CASSRQSEQYF.

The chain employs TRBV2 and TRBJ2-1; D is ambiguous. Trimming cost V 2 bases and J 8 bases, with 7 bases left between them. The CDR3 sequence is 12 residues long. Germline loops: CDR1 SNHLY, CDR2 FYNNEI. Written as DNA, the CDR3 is TGTGCCAGCAGTGAATCGGCCGATGAGCAGTTCTTC. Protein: CASSESADEQFF.

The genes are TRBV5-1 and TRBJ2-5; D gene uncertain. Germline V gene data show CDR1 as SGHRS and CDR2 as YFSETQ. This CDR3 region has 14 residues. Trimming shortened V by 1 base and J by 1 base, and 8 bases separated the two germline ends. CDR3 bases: TGCGCCAGCAGCTTGACGGCAACCCAAGAGACCCAGTACTTC. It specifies CASSLTATQETQYF.

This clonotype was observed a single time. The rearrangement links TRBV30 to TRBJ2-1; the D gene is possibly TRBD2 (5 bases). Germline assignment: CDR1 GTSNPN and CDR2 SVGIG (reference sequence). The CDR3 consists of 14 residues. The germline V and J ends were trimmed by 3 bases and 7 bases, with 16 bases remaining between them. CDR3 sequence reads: CAWSGRAAVNEQFF. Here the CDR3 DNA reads TGTGCCTGGAGCGGGCGGGCTGCCGTGAATGAGCAGTTCTTC. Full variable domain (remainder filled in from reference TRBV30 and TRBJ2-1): SQTIHQWPATLVQPVGSPLSLECTVEGTSNPNLYWYRQAAGRGLQLLFYSVGIGQISSEVPQNLSASRPQDRQFILSSKKLLLSDSGFYLCAWSGRAAVNEQFFGPGTRLTVL.

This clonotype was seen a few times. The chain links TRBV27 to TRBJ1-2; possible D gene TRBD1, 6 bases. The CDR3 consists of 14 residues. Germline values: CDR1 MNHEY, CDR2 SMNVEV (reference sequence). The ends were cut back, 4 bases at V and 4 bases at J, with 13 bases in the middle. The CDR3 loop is CASSSTGLGYGYTF. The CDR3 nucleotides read TGTGCCAGCAGTTCGACAGGACTTGGCTATGGCTACACCTTC.

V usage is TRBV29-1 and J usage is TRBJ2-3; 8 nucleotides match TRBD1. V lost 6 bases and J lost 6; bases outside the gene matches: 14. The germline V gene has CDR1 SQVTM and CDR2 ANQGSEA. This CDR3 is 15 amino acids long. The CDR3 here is CSVLGQGFRADTQYF. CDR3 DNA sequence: TGCAGCGTCCTAGGACAGGGATTTCGCGCGGATACGCAGTATTTT.

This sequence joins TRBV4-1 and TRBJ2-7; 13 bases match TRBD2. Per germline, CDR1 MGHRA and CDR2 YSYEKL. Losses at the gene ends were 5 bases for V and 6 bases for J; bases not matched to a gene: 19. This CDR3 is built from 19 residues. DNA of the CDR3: TGCGCCAGCAGCTTCCGGGACAAGGGACTAGCGGGGACCCCGAGCGAGCAGTACTTC. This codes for CASSFRDKGLAGTPSEQYF.

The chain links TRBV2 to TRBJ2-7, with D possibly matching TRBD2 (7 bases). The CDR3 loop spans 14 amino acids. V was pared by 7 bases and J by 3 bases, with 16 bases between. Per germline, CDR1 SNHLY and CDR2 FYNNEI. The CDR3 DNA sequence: TGTGCCAGCAACGGAGAGGGGGGGCTCTACGAGCAGTACTTC. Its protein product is CASNGEGGLYEQYF.

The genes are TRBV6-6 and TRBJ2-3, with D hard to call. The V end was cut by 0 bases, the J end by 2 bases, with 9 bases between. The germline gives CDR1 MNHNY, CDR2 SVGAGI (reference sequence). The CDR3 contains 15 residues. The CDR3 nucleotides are TGTGCCAGCAGTTACTCGGTCCCTTCCACAGATACGCAGTATTTT. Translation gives CASSYSVPSTDTQYF.

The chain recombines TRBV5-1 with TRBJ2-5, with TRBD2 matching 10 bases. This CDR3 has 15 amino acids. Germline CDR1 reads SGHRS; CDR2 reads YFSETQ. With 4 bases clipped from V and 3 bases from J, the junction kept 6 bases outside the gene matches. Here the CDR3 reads CASSVGTSEKETQYF. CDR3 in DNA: TGCGCCAGCAGCGTGGGGACTAGCGAGAAAGAGACCCAGTACTTC.

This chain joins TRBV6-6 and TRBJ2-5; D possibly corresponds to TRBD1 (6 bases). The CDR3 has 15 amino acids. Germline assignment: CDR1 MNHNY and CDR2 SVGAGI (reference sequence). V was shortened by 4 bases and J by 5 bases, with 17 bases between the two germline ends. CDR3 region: CASSSVGEGVETQYF. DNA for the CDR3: TGTGCCAGCAGTTCAGTTGGTGAGGGGGTGGAGACCCAGTACTTC.

The chain's CDR3 is CSVESPTKSYEQYF. CDR3 nucleotide sequence: TGCAGCGTTGAGAGCCCAACAAAGTCCTACGAGCAGTACTTC. The genes are TRBV29-1 and TRBJ2-5; D gene unclear. The DNA end lines up better with TRBJ2-7; the J call may be wrong. The CDR3 has 14 residues. Germline lookup yields CDR1 SQVTM and CDR2 ANQGSEA.

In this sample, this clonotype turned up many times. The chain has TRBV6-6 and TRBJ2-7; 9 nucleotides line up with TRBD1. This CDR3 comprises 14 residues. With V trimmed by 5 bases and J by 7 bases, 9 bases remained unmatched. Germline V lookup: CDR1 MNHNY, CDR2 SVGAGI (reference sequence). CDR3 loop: CASSPRDRVREQYF. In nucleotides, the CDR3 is TGTGCCAGCAGTCCGCGGGACAGGGTTCGGGAGCAGTACTTC.

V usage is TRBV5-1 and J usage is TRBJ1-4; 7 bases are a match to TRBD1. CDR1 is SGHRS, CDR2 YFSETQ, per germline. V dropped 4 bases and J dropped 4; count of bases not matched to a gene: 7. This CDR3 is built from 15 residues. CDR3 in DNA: TGCGCCAGCAGCCCTGGGACAGCGATTAATGAAAAACTGTTTTTT. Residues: CASSPGTAINEKLFF.

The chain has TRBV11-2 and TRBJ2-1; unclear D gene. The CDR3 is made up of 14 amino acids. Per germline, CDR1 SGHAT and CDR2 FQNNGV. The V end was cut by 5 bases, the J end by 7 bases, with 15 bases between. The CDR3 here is CASSPPPTSNEQFF. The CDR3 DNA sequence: TGTGCCAGCAGCCCCCCCCCGACGAGTAATGAGCAGTTCTTC.

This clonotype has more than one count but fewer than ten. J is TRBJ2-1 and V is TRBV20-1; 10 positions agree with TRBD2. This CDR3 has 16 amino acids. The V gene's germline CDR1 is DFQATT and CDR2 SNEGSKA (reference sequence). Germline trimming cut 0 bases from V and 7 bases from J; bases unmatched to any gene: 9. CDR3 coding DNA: TGCAGTGCTAGAGATCAGGGAGCGGGAGGGTTAAATGAGCAGTTCTTC. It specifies CSARDQGAGGLNEQFF.

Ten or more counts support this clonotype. Written as DNA, the CDR3 is TGTGCCAGCAGCGTAGCGACTAGCGGGCGGGCAGATACGCAGTATTTT. Its translation is CASSVATSGRADTQYF. The chain recombines TRBV9 with TRBJ2-3, with 10 nucleotides matching TRBD2. CDR1 and CDR2 (germline): SGDLS, YYNGEE. V dropped 0 bases and J dropped 4; count of bases not matched to a gene: 5. The CDR3 is 16 amino acids. The variable domain in full, completed from reference TRBV9 and TRBJ2-3, reads DSGVTQTPKHLITATGQRVTLRCSPRSGDLSVYWYQQSLDQGLQFLIQYYNGEERAKGNILERFSAQQFPDLHSELNLSSLELGDSALYFCASSVATSGRADTQYFGPGTRLTVL.

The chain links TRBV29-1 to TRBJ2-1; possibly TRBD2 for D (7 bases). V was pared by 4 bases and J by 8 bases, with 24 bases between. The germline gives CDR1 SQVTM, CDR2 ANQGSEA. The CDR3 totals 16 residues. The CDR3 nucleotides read TGCAGCGTTGCACCAGGCCAGGGGAGGGGAGTCCATGAGCAGTTCTTC. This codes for CSVAPGQGRGVHEQFF.

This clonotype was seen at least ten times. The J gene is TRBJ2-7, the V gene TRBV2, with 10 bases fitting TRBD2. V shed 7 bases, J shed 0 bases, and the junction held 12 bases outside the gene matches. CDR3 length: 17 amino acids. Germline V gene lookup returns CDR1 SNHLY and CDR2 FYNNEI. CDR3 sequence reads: CASIPGLAGEGSYEQYF. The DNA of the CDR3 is TGTGCCAGCATCCCCGGTCTAGCGGGAGAGGGCTCCTACGAGCAGTACTTC. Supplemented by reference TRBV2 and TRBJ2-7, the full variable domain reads EPEVTQTPSHQVTQMGQEVILRCVPISNHLYFYWYRQILGQKVEFLVSFYNNEISEKSEIFDDQFSVERPDGSNFTLKIRSTKLEDSAMYFCASIPGLAGEGSYEQYFGPGTRLTVT.

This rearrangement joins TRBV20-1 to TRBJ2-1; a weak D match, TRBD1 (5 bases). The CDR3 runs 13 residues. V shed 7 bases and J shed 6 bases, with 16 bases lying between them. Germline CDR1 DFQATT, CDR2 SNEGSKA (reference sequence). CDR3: CSVQGFTPNEQFF. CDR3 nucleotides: TGCAGTGTTCAGGGTTTCACTCCCAATGAGCAGTTCTTC.

CDR3 region: CASSLHSGVQETQYF. The CDR3 DNA follows: TGCGCCAGCAGCTTACATTCGGGAGTTCAAGAGACCCAGTACTTC. The rearrangement links TRBV5-1 to TRBJ2-5, with a tentative D call TRBD2 (6 bases). The CDR3 has 15 amino acids. The germline V gene encodes CDR1 SGHRS and CDR2 YFSETQ. The V gene lost 2 bases and the J gene lost 2 bases, with 13 bases spanning the gap.